The clone carrying this TCR beta chain was counted ten times or more. This specimen comes from a study of blood T cell repertoires in COVID-19. Original handling: How many nucleated cells were present was estimated from reference gene primer amplification. Some clones are missing from TCRdb's copy, which holds only in-frame ones; the method was immunoSEQ multiplex PCR. That table is the source of V, J and clone size, and D and trimming were worked out from the DNA. The sample lists 150,000 to 200,000 clones, almost 80% occurring once. Participants came from under 30 US areas, aged about 18 to 90 years. CDR3 size: 17 residues. The germline CDR1 and CDR2 sequences are MDHEN and SYDVKM. V dropped 1 base and J dropped 1; count of bases not matched to a gene: 6.

The rearrangement links TRBV28 to TRBJ2-3; 9 nucleotides line up with TRBD2. Sequences were obtained from PBMCs or T cells enriched from blood (not recorded which). The TCR was taken from a woman aged 50 to 65 who had recovered from COVID-19. CDR3 in amino acids: CASSLFGLARGTDTQYF. The CDR3 coding sequence is TGTGCCAGCAGTTTATTCGGACTAGCGAGGGGCACAGATACGCAGTATTTT. Variable domain in full (rest from reference TRBV28 and TRBJ2-3): DVKVTQSSRYLVKRTGEKVFLECVQDMDHENMFWYRQDPGLGLRLIYFSYDVKMKEKGDIPEGYSVSREKKERFSLILESASTNQTSMYLCASSLFGLARGTDTQYFGPGTRLTVL.